Listed here are 9 T cell receptor beta chains from one sample, sequenced in a study of cytomegalovirus exposure and HLA in healthy donors. Vbeta (60) and Jbeta (13) primers were used in the PCR. Method: immunoSEQ multiplex PCR; TCRdb's copy keeps in-frame clones and lacks some. The data contain some 100,000 clones, 77% of them singletons. The sample taken for sequencing was PBMCs. These TCRs come from a man in his fifties in good health and CMV-seropositive.

This chain joins TRBV5-1 and TRBJ1-1; no firm D call. Trimming removed 3 bases at V and 1 base at J, with 10 bases between. Germline assignment: CDR1 SGHRS and CDR2 YFSETQ. The CDR3 totals 14 residues. The CDR3 here is CASSYLSRNTEAFF. As DNA, the CDR3 is TGCGCCAGCAGCTATCTCTCCAGGAACACTGAAGCTTTCTTT.

This chain uses TRBV12-2 with TRBJ2-7; the table's D call of TRBD1 was not tested on the DNA. TRBV12-2 corresponds to a pseudogene. The CDR3 spans 17 residues. The CDR3 protein is CASRFPMAGTGAYEQYF. CDR3 DNA: TGTGCAAGTCGCTTCCCAATGGCTGGGACAGGGGCCTACGAGCAGTACTTC.

This clone has just a few counts. The chain employs TRBV19 and TRBJ2-4; a weak D match, TRBD1 (6 bases). Deletions cut 1 base from V and 2 bases from J, with 12 bases between. This CDR3 contains 16 residues. CDR1 is LNHDA, CDR2 SQIVND, per germline (reference sequence). The CDR3 reads CASSIAITGPKNIQYF. The CDR3, as DNA: TGTGCCAGTAGTATAGCGATAACAGGGCCCAAAAACATTCAGTACTTC.

This clone was counted only a few times. The rearrangement joins TRBV28 to TRBJ1-1; D is ambiguous. This CDR3 is built from 13 residues. The V end lost 4 bases, the J end lost 4 bases, and 10 bases lay between the germline ends. The V gene's germline CDR1 is MDHEN and CDR2 SYDVKM. The CDR3 protein is CASSSNGATEAFF. Written as DNA, the CDR3 is TGTGCCAGCAGTTCGAACGGTGCCACTGAAGCTTTCTTT.

The V call is TRBV2, the J call TRBJ2-7, with a tentative D call TRBD2 (5 bases). The length of the CDR3 is 14 residues. V lost 6 bases and J lost 3, with 15 bases in between. Germline loops: CDR1 SNHLY, CDR2 FYNNEI. The CDR3 DNA reads as TGTGCCAGCAGGAGGGAAGGAAAAAGCTACGAGCAGTACTTC. Its protein product is CASRREGKSYEQYF.

The chain recombines TRBV10-3 with TRBJ1-5; D is unresolved. Trimming took off 0 bases at V and 0 bases at J, with 12 bases between the two ends. The CDR3 loop spans 17 amino acids. CDR1 is ENHRY, CDR2 SYGVKD, per germline. CDR3 sequence reads: CAISESPWRVSNQPQHF. CDR3 nucleotides: TGTGCCATCAGTGAGTCCCCGTGGAGGGTTAGCAATCAGCCCCAGCATTTT.

This clone was counted a single time. The chain combines TRBV5-1 with TRBJ2-1; 12 bases fit TRBD2. J gave up 6 bases and V 7 bases, and 8 bases lay outside the gene matches. Germline lookup yields CDR1 SGHRS and CDR2 YFSETQ. There are 15 residues in the CDR3. CDR3 sequence: CASGKLAGGFNEQFF. CDR3 bases: TGCGCCAGCGGAAAGCTAGCGGGGGGGTTCAATGAGCAGTTCTTC.

The chain is built from TRBV4-1 and TRBJ2-3, with TRBD2 matching over 8 bases. CDR3 size: 16 residues. Trimming cost V 6 bases and J 5 bases; bases outside gene matches: 13. Looked up from germline, CDR1 is MGHRA and CDR2 is YSYEKL. The CDR3 reads CASSLGTGGAGDTQYF. The CDR3 bases are TGCGCCAGCAGTCTTGGAACGGGGGGGGCGGGAGATACGCAGTATTTT.

The V call is TRBV7-9, the J call TRBJ2-1; D unclear. Germline V gene sequence: CDR1 SEHNR, CDR2 FQNEAQ (reference sequence). This CDR3 region has 12 residues. V was cut by 1 base and J by 8 bases, with 6 bases left in between. The CDR3 DNA reads TGTGCCAGCAGCTTAGGTCGGGATGAGCAGTTCTTC. It codes for CASSLGRDEQFF.